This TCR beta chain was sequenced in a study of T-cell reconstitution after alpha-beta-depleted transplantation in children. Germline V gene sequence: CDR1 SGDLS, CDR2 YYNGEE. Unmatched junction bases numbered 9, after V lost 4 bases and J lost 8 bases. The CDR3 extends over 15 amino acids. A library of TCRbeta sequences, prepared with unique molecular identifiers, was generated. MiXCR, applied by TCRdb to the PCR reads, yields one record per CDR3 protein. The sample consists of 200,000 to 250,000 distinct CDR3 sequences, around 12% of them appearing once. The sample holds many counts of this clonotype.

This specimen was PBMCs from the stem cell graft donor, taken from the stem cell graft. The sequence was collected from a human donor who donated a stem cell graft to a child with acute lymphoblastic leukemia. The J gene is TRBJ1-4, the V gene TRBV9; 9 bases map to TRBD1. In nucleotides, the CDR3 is TGTGCCAGCAGCCTTCGACAGGGGGGTGGCGAAAAACTGTTTTTT. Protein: CASSLRQGGGEKLFF.